This T cell receptor beta chain was captured by sequencing in a study of blood T cell repertoires in COVID-19. Background on the study: The analysed material was cDNA or gDNA that came from T cells, B-cell-depleted T cells, or PBMCs.

Under the authors' procedure: Quantification of nucleated cells was approximated via reference gene primer amplification. The table came from immunoSEQ multiplex PCR; TCRdb's copy has only in-frame clones and leaves some out. V and J calls and clone size are those listed in that table; D and trimming were worked out from the DNA. In the table there are over 250,000 clones, about nine tenths of which are singletons. This clone showed up just once. The sample contains more than one DNA sequence encoding this CDR3. Germline V gene lookup returns CDR1 KGHSH and CDR2 LQKENI. This CDR3 region has 13 residues. The V end lost 6 bases, the J end lost 3 bases, and 11 bases lay between the germline ends.

The rearrangement joins TRBV18 to TRBJ1-1, with D unclear. What was sequenced was peripheral blood. The TCR sequence derives from a middle-aged man who had recovered from COVID-19. The CDR3 loop reads CASSLNRDTEAFF. The DNA of the CDR3 is TGTGCCAGCTCCCTAAATCGGGACACTGAAGCTTTCTTT.